This T cell receptor (beta chain) originates from a study of Tregs in tolerant kidney transplant recipients. The germline CDR1 and CDR2 sequences are KGHSH and LQKENI. This CDR3 comprises 14 residues. V was clipped by 1 base and J by 5 bases, with 9 bases between them. This clone was detected a few times. Its target is not known. The method was immunoSEQ multiplex PCR; TCRdb's version includes in-frame clones alone and lacks a portion of them. The sample records roughly 10,000 clones, about 90% being singletons. This TCR was recovered from a human patient who received a combined kidney and bone marrow transplant. The sequences come from Tregs from blood cultured with allogeneic cells, collected before the transplant. The rearrangement joins TRBV18 to TRBJ1-5, with TRBD1 as a possible D gene (5 bases). The CDR3 loop is CASSPQGWDQPQHF. DNA of the CDR3: TGTGCCAGCTCACCACAGGGGTGGGATCAGCCCCAGCATTTT.